The next 27 T cell receptor beta chains were all read from a single sample in a study of shared clonotypes between healthy human individuals. Sequencing was performed with immunoSEQ multiplex PCR; in TCRdb, only in-frame clones are kept and a portion is missing. The sample has about 2 million clones, approximately 94% seen once. Naive-designated CD8 cells lacked CD45RO, were positively enriched for CCR7, and omitted terminally differentiated effector memory CD45RA+ cells. Sequenced input: naive CD8+ T cells sorted from blood. Receptors were obtained from a man aged 18 to 30 in good health.

The V and J genes are TRBV30 and TRBJ1-2; perhaps TRBD1 as D (6 bases). Trimming stripped 4 bases from V and 5 bases from J, with 8 bases between. The CDR3 has 11 amino acids. The germline gives CDR1 GTSNPN, CDR2 SVGIG (reference sequence). CDR3 loop: CAWTGAYGYTF. DNA of the CDR3: TGTGCCTGGACAGGGGCTTATGGCTACACCTTC.

V and J are TRBV5-1 and TRBJ2-1; 13 nucleotides agree with TRBD2. Germline V CDR1 and CDR2: SGHRS, YFSETQ. This CDR3 is 16 amino acids long. The J segment lost 1 base and the V segment lost 3 bases, leaving 1 base of the junction unmatched. CDR3 nucleotides: TGCGCCAGCAGCTCGACTAGCGGGAGGTCCTACAATGAGCAGTTCTTC. It yields the protein CASSSTSGRSYNEQFF.

This chain uses TRBV19 with TRBJ2-2; D ambiguous. The CDR3 is 12 residues long. From germline, CDR1 is LNHDA and CDR2 SQIVND (reference sequence). V was shortened by 5 bases and J by 8 bases, with 9 bases between the two germline ends. Here the CDR3 reads CASSLIVGELFF. The CDR3 DNA follows: TGTGCCAGTAGTTTAATAGTTGGGGAGCTGTTTTTT.

J is TRBJ2-5 and V is TRBV27; D remains ambiguous. V lost 2 bases, J lost 4 bases, and 8 bases lay in between. Germline V CDR1 and CDR2: MNHEY, SMNVEV (reference sequence). This CDR3 has 13 residues. The CDR3 region is CASSLSLGETQYF. Here the CDR3 DNA reads TGTGCCAGCAGTTTAAGTTTAGGAGAGACCCAGTACTTC.

With regard to this clone: The sample has other DNA sequences that encode this CDR3 too. The chain carries TRBV27 and TRBJ2-7, with D tentatively TRBD1 (5 bases). The CDR3 runs 12 residues. V was shortened by 5 bases and J by 4 bases, with 9 bases between the two germline ends. The germline V gene encodes CDR1 MNHEY and CDR2 SMNVEV (reference sequence). CDR3 protein: CASSPSGYEQYF. CDR3 bases: TGTGCCAGCAGTCCATCAGGGTACGAGCAGTACTTC.

The genes are TRBV7-6 and TRBJ2-1; 7 nucleotides align to TRBD1. The CDR3 spans 15 residues. Germline V CDR1 and CDR2: SGHVS, FNYEAQ. Trimming at V came to 5 bases and at J to 0 bases, leaving 4 bases not matched to a gene. DNA for the CDR3: TGTGCCAGCAGCCGCAGACAGGGCTCCTACAATGAGCAGTTCTTC. Translation: CASSRRQGSYNEQFF.

Concerning this clone itself: A junction boundary mismatches the germline segment, possibly from a read error. The chain joins TRBV7-7 to TRBJ2-2, with D perhaps TRBD1 or TRBD2 (5 bases each). This CDR3 spans 13 amino acids. Germline V gene data show CDR1 as SSHAT and CDR2 as FNYEAQ (reference sequence). Here the CDR3 reads CASSLRDGGELFF. The CDR3 coding sequence is TGTGCTAGCAGCTTGAGGGACGGCGGGGAGCTGTTTTTT.

As to this clone: Within the sample, other DNA sequences also encode this same CDR3. This chain connects TRBV7-8 to TRBJ2-5; 8 bases map to TRBD1. Germline CDR1 SGHVS, CDR2 FQNEAQ. This CDR3 is built from 14 residues. V lost 0 bases and J lost 4; bases outside the gene matches: 1. The CDR3 DNA sequence: TGTGCCAGCAGCTTAGCTACAGGGGGAGAGACCCAGTACTTC. Protein product: CASSLATGGETQYF.

V usage is TRBV21-1 and J usage is TRBJ2-3. TRBV21-1 is deemed a pseudogene. The CDR3 spans 15 residues. In nucleotides, the CDR3 is TGTGCCAGCAGCTATAAGAACGAAAACACAGATACGCAGTATTTT. Amino acid sequence: CASSYKNENTDTQYF.

CDR3 residues: CASSGTSAYNEQFF. Here the CDR3 DNA reads TGTGCCAGCAGTGGGACTAGCGCGTACAATGAGCAGTTCTTC. The genes are TRBV27 and TRBJ2-1; TRBD2 matches at 10 bases. There are 14 residues in the CDR3. Trimming at V came to 5 bases and at J to 4 bases, leaving 2 bases not matched to a gene. Per the germline V gene, CDR1 is MNHEY and CDR2 is SMNVEV (reference sequence).

This clone occurred once. The rearrangement joins TRBV4-1 to TRBJ2-5; 9 bases are shared with TRBD2. There are 17 residues in the CDR3. J gave up 2 bases and V 1 base, and 8 bases lay outside the gene matches. CDR1 MGHRA and CDR2 YSYEKL come from the germline V gene. The CDR3 spells CASSQGPSGTFQETQYF. CDR3 coding DNA: TGCGCCAGCAGCCAAGGGCCTAGCGGGACCTTTCAAGAGACCCAGTACTTC.

The chain uses TRBV9 and TRBJ2-7, with D possibly being TRBD2 (7 bases). The CDR3 spans 15 residues. CDR1 and CDR2 (germline): SGDLS, YYNGEE. V was clipped by 0 bases and J by 5 bases, with 15 bases between them. The CDR3 DNA is TGTGCCAGCAGCGTAGGGCGGGGGACAACCCACGAGCAGTACTTC. This gives the protein CASSVGRGTTHEQYF.

This clone was seen only once. This chain joins TRBV19 and TRBJ2-7; a possible D gene is TRBD2 (6 bases). CDR1 and CDR2 (germline): LNHDA, SQIVND (reference sequence). The CDR3 loop spans 14 amino acids. V was shortened by 5 bases and J by 2 bases, with 13 bases between the two germline ends. CDR3 region: CASSPDPGAYEQYF. The CDR3 DNA reads TGTGCCAGTAGTCCCGACCCGGGGGCCTACGAGCAGTACTTC.

The chain couples TRBV6-1 to TRBJ2-3; D ambiguous. Trimming took 0 bases from V and 1 from J, leaving 11 bases between them. CDR1 and CDR2 (germline): MNHNS, SASEGT. The CDR3 sequence is 16 residues long. The CDR3, as DNA: TGTGCCAGCAGTGAAGCCCGATGGGCGGGCACAGATACGCAGTATTTT. This encodes CASSEARWAGTDTQYF.

Details on this clone: Its ends do not fully match the called genes, so a read error is possible. This chain uses TRBV7-9 with TRBJ2-3; 10 bases match TRBD1. From germline, CDR1 is SEHNR and CDR2 FQNEAQ (reference sequence). This CDR3 spans 15 amino acids. CDR3 coding DNA: TGTGCCAGCAGTTTAGGGACAGGGGCCACAGATACGCAGTATTTT. Its translation: CASSLGTGATDTQYF.

Here the CDR3 reads CASSFSREGDGYTF. DNA of the CDR3: TGTGCCAGCAGTTTTTCTCGGGAGGGGGATGGCTACACCTTC. The chain has TRBV28 and TRBJ1-2, with TRBD1 as a possible D gene (6 bases). The length of the CDR3 is 14 residues. The V gene lost 3 bases and the J gene lost 6 bases, with 14 bases spanning the gap. Germline V gene data show CDR1 as MDHEN and CDR2 as SYDVKM.

This chain joins TRBV7-9 and TRBJ2-2; TRBD2 matches at 10 bases. This CDR3 has 18 amino acids. V gave up 0 bases and J gave up 4 bases; unmatched junction bases: 8. The V gene's germline CDR1 is SEHNR and CDR2 FQNEAQ (reference sequence). The CDR3 DNA follows: TGTGCCAGCAGCTTAGCGATCACTAGCGGGAAGATCACCGGGGAGCTGTTTTTT. Protein sequence: CASSLAITSGKITGELFF.

This chain joins TRBV27 and TRBJ2-7; 9 bases align to TRBD2. The V gene's germline CDR1 is MNHEY and CDR2 SMNVEV (reference sequence). The CDR3 contains 14 residues. The V segment lost 3 bases and the J segment 6 bases; nucleotides outside the gene matches: 6. The CDR3 sequence: CASSFLSGGGEQYF. As DNA, the CDR3 is TGTGCCAGCAGTTTTCTTAGCGGGGGCGGCGAGCAGTACTTC.

This clone was detected a few times. The chain couples TRBV4-1 to TRBJ1-6; no definite D call. CDR3 length: 16 amino acids. The germline V gene has CDR1 MGHRA and CDR2 YSYEKL. V lost 0 bases, J lost 4 bases, and 10 bases lay in between. The CDR3 nucleotides read TGCGCCAGCAGCCAAGAATTGGCCGCTTATAATTCACCCCTCCACTTT. Amino acids: CASSQELAAYNSPLHF.

The CDR3 sequence is CASSQEGWAGGNEKLFF. Here the CDR3 DNA reads TGTGCCAGCAGCCAAGAGGGGTGGGCAGGGGGGAATGAAAAACTGTTTTTT. This chain connects TRBV4-2 to TRBJ1-4; 7 nucleotides match TRBD1. Trimming cost V 0 bases and J 5 bases; bases outside gene matches: 9. CDR3 length equals 17 residues. CDR1 and CDR2 from the germline V gene are LGHNA and YNFKEQ.

This rearrangement joins TRBV5-1 to TRBJ2-7; no firm D call. CDR3 length: 14 residues. Trimming cost V 0 bases and J 3 bases, with 10 bases left between them. The germline V gene encodes CDR1 SGHRS and CDR2 YFSETQ. The CDR3 DNA reads TGCGCCAGCAGCTTGGACCGACGAGACTACGAGCAGTACTTC. Amino acid sequence: CASSLDRRDYEQYF.

J is TRBJ2-7 and V is TRBV5-1, with D possibly being TRBD1 (6 bases). Germline CDR1 is SGHRS and CDR2 is YFSETQ. This CDR3 is 16 amino acids long. V lost 4 bases to trimming and J lost 0 bases, with 17 bases between them. In DNA, the CDR3 is TGCGCCAGCAGCCCTTGGGGACCGGACAGCTCCTACGAGCAGTACTTC. Translating it yields CASSPWGPDSSYEQYF.

This sequence joins TRBV5-6 and TRBJ2-3; no firm D call. V was pared by 0 bases and J by 11 bases, with 10 bases between. Germline CDR1 SGHDT, CDR2 YYEEEE. The CDR3 runs to 12 residues. The DNA for the CDR3 is TGTGCCAGCAGCTTGGGACCCGAGATGCAGTATTTT. It specifies CASSLGPEMQYF.

The chain combines TRBV13 with TRBJ2-7, with 9 bases that match TRBD1. V trimming: 3 bases; J trimming: 2 bases; junction bases outside the gene matches: 8. Germline CDR1 is PRHDT and CDR2 is FYEKMQ (reference sequence). The CDR3 spans 16 residues. The CDR3 protein is CASSFWSGQGPYEQYF. The CDR3 DNA follows: TGTGCCAGCAGCTTCTGGTCGGGACAGGGCCCCTACGAGCAGTACTTC.

The V gene is TRBV30, the J gene TRBJ2-3; 10 bases fit TRBD1. The V and J ends lost 2 bases and 3 bases, in that order; junction bases with no gene match: 2. The CDR3 is 14 residues long. Per germline, CDR1 GTSNPN and CDR2 SVGIG (reference sequence). CDR3 amino acids: CAWSWDRGTDTQYF. In DNA, the CDR3 is TGTGCCTGGAGTTGGGACAGGGGAACAGATACGCAGTATTTT.

The V call is TRBV7-9, the J call TRBJ2-1; D is unclear. Per the germline V gene, CDR1 is SEHNR and CDR2 is FQNEAQ (reference sequence). The CDR3 contains 15 residues. Between the trimmed V and J ends, which lost 4 bases and 10 bases, there was a span of 20 bases. The CDR3, as DNA: TGTGCCAGCAGCTCCGAGGAGCGCCGGCCCGGAGAGCAGTTCTTC. Protein sequence: CASSSEERRPGEQFF. Variable domain in full (rest from reference TRBV7-9 and TRBJ2-1): DTGVSQNPRHKITKRGQNVTFRCDPISEHNRLYWYRQTLGQGPEFLTYFQNEAQLEKSRLLSDRFSAERPKGSFSTLEIQRTEQGDSAMYLCASSSEERRPGEQFFGPGTRLTVL.

This chain links TRBV5-6 with TRBJ2-1; weak D call: TRBD2 (6 bases). With 6 bases removed from V and 9 bases from J, the gap between germline ends came to 31 bases. The CDR3 totals 18 residues. CDR1 and CDR2 (germline): SGHDT, YYEEEE. The CDR3 coding sequence is TGTGCCAGCAACCTTGGACTTACCCATTCCCGGCCCGGGGGTGAGCAGTTCTTC. The encoded protein is CASNLGLTHSRPGGEQFF.